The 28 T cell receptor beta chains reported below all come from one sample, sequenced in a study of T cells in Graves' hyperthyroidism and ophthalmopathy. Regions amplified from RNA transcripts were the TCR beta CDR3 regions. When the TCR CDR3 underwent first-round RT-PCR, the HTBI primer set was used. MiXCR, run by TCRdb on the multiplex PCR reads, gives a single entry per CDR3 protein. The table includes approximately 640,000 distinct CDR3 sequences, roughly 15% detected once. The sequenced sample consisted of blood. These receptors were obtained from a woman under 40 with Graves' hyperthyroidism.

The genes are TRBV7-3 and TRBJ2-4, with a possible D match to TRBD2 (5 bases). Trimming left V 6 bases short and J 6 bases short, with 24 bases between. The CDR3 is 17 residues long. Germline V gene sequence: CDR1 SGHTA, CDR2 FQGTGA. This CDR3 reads CASSRGLAGYAGNIQYF. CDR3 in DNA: TGTGCCAGCAGTCGCGGGCTAGCCGGGTACGCGGGAAACATTCAGTACTTC.

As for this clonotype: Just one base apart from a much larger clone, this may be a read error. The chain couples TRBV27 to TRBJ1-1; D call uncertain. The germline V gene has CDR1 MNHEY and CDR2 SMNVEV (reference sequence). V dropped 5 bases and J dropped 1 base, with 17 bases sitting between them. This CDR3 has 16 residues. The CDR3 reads CASSSVTEWENTEAFF. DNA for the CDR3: TGTGCCAGCAGTAGTGTTACGGAGTGGGAGAACACTGAAGCTTTCTTT.

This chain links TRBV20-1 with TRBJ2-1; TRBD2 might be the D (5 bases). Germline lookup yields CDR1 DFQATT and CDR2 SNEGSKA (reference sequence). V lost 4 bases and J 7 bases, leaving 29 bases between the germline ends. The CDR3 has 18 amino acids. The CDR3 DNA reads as TGCAGTGCTACCCGCGGAGGTGCGGCGGTAATAGAGGTAAATGAGCAGTTCTTC. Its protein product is CSATRGGAAVIEVNEQFF.

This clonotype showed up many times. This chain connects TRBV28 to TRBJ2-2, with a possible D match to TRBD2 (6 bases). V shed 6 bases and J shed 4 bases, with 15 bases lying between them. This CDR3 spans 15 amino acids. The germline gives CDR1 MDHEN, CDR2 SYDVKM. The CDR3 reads CASSTPGGSTGELFF. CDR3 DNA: TGTGCCAGCAGCACCCCCGGGGGAAGCACCGGGGAGCTGTTTTTT.

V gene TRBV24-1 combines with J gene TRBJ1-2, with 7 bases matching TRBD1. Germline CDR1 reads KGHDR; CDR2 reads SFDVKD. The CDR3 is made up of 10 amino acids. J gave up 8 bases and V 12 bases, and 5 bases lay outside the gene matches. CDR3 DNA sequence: TGTGCCGACAAGACAGGGGGCTACACCTTC. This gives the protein CADKTGGYTF.

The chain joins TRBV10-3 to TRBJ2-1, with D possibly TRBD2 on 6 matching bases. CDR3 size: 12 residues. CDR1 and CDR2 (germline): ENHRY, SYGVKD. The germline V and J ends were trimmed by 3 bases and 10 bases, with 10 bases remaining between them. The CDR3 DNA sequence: TGTGCCATCAGTGACCGCGGGGAAGAGCAGTTCTTC. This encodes CAISDRGEEQFF.

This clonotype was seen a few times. In nucleotides, the CDR3 is TGTGCCAGCAGTTTAGACAGCCGATACGAGCAGTACTTC. This codes for CASSLDSRYEQYF. The rearrangement uses TRBV28 and TRBJ2-7; possibly TRBD1 for D (5 bases). Looked up from germline, CDR1 is MDHEN and CDR2 is SYDVKM. The CDR3 covers 13 residues. The V end was cut by 2 bases, the J end by 4 bases, with 9 bases between.

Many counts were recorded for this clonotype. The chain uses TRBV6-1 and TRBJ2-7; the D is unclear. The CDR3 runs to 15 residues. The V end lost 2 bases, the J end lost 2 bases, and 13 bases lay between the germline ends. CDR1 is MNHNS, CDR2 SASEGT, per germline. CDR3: CASSESSGAAYEQYF. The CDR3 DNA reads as TGTGCCAGCAGTGAATCGTCAGGAGCTGCCTACGAGCAGTACTTC.

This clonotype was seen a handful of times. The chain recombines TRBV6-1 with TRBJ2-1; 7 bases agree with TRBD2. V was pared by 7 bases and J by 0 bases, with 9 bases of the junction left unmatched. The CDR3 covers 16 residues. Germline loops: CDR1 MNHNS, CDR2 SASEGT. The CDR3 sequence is CASNLGLGDSYNEQFF. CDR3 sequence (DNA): TGTGCCAGCAACTTAGGACTAGGAGACTCCTACAATGAGCAGTTCTTC.

The CDR3 loop is CASSLKLVDEQYF. The CDR3 nucleotides read TGTGCCAGCAGCTTAAAGCTTGTTGACGAGCAGTACTTC. V usage is TRBV11-2 and J usage is TRBJ2-7; D not resolved. The CDR3 length is 13 residues. In germline, CDR1 is SGHAT, CDR2 FQNNGV. Deletions cut 2 bases from V and 5 bases from J, with 10 bases between.

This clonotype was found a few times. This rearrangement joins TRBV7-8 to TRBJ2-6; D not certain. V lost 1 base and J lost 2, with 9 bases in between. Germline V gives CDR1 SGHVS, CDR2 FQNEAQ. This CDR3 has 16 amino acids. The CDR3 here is CASSLDVPPGANVLTF. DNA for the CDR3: TGTGCCAGCAGCTTAGACGTACCACCTGGGGCCAACGTCCTGACTTTC.

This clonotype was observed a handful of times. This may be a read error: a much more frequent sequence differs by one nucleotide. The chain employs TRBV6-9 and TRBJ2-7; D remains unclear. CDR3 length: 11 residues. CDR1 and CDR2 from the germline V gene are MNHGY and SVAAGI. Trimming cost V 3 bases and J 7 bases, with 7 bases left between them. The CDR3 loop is CASSYLEEQYF. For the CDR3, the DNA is TGTGCCAGCAGTTACTTAGAGGAGCAGTACTTC.

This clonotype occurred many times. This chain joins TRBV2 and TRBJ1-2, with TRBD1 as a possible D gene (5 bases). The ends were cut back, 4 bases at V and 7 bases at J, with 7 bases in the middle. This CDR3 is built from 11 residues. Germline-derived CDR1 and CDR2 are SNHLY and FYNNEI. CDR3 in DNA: TGTGCCAGCAGTGTCGGGGGTGGCTACACCTTC. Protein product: CASSVGGGYTF.

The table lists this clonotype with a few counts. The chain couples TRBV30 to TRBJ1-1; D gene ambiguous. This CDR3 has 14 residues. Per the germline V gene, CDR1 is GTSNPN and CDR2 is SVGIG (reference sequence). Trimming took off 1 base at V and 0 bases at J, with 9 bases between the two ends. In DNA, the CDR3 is TGTGCCTGGAGTGATGGGGTCATGAACACTGAAGCTTTCTTT. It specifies CAWSDGVMNTEAFF. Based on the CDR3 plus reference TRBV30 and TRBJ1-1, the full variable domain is SQTIHQWPATLVQPVGSPLSLECTVEGTSNPNLYWYRQAAGRGLQLLFYSVGIGQISSEVPQNLSASRPQDRQFILSSKKLLLSDSGFYLCAWSDGVMNTEAFFGQGTRLTVV.

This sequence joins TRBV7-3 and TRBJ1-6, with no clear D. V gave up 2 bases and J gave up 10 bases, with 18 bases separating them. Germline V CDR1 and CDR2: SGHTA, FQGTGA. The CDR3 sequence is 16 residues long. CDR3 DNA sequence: TGTGCCAGCAGCTTAGACCCCACTCCGGGTTTCTCACCCCTCCACTTT. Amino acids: CASSLDPTPGFSPLHF.

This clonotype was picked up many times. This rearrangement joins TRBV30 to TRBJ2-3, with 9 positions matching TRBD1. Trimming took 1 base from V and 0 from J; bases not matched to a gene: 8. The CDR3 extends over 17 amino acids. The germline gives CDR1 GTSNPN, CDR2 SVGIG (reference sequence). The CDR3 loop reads CAWSGTGAVSSTDTQYF. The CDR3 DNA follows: TGTGCCTGGAGTGGGACAGGGGCCGTTTCTAGCACAGATACGCAGTATTTT.

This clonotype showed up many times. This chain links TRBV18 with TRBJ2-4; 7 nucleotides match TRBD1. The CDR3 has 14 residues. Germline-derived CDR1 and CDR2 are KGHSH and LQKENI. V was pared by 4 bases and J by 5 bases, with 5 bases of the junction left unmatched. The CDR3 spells CASSQRQGQNIQYF. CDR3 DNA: TGTGCCAGCTCACAAAGACAGGGCCAAAACATTCAGTACTTC.

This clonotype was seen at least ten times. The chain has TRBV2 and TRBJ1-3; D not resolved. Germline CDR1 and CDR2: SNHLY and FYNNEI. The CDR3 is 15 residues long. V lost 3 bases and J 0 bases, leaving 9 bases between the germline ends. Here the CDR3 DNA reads TGTGCCAGCAGTGATTTAGCCAACTCTGGAAACACCATATATTTT. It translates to CASSDLANSGNTIYF. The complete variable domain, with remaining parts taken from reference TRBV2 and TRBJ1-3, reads EPEVTQTPSHQVTQMGQEVILRCVPISNHLYFYWYRQILGQKVEFLVSFYNNEISEKSEIFDDQFSVERPDGSNFTLKIRSTKLEDSAMYFCASSDLANSGNTIYFGEGSWLTVV.

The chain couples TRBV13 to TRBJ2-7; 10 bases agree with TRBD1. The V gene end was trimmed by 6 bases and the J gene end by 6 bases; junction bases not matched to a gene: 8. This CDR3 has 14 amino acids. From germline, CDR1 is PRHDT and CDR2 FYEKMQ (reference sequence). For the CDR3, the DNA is TGTGCCAGCAGTGTCCGGGACAGGGGCGGCGAGCAGTACTTC. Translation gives CASSVRDRGGEQYF.

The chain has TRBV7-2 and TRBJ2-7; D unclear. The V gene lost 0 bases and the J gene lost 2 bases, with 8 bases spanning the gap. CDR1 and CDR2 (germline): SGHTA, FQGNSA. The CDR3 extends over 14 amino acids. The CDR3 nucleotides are TGTGCCAGCAGCTTAGCGTTAGGAGCCTACGAGCAGTACTTC. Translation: CASSLALGAYEQYF. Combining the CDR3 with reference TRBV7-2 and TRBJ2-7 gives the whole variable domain GAGVSQSPSNKVTEKGKDVELRCDPISGHTALYWYRQSLGQGLEFLIYFQGNSAPDKSGLPSDRFSAERTGGSVSTLTIQRTQQEDSAVYLCASSLALGAYEQYFGPGTRLTVT.

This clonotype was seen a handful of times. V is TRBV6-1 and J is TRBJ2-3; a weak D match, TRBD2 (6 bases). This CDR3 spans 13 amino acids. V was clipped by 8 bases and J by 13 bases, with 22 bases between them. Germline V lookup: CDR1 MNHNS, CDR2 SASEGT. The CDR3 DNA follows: TGTGCCAGCCGCCCCCCTATGGGGAGGAGGAAGTATTTT. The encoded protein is CASRPPMGRRKYF.

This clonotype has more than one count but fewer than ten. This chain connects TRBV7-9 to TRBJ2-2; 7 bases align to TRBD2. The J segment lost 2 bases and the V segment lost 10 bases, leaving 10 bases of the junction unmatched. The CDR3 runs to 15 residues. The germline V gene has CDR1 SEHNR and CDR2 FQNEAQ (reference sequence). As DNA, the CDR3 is TGTGCCACCGGATTACTAGCGTCTAACACCGGGGAGCTGTTTTTT. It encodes CATGLLASNTGELFF.

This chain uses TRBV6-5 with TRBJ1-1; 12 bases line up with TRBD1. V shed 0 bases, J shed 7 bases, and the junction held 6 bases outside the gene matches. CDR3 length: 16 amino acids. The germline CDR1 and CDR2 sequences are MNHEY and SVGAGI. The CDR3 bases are TGTGCCAGCAGTTACTCGGGACAGGGGGCGACGAGTGAAGCTTTCTTT. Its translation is CASSYSGQGATSEAFF.

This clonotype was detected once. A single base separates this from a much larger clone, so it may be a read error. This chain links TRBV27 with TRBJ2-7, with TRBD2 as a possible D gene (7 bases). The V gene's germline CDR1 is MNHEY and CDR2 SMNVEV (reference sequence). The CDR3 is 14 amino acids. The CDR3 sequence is CASNMRGGAYERYF. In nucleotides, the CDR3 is TGTGCCAGCAACATGAGGGGGGGAGCCTACGAGCGGTACTTC.

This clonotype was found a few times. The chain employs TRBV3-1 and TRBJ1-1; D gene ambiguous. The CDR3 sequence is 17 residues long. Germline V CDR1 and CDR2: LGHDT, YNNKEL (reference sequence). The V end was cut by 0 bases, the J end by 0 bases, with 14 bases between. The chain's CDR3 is CASSQEGQVVVNTEAFF. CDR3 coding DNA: TGTGCCAGCAGCCAAGAGGGCCAGGTAGTTGTGAACACTGAAGCTTTCTTT.

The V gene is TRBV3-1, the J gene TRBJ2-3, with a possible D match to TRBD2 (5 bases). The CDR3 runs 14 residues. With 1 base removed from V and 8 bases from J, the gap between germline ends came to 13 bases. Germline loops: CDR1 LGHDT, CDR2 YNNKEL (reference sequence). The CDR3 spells CASSQGDYLGTQYF. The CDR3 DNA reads TGTGCCAGCAGCCAAGGCGACTACTTAGGTACGCAGTATTTT.

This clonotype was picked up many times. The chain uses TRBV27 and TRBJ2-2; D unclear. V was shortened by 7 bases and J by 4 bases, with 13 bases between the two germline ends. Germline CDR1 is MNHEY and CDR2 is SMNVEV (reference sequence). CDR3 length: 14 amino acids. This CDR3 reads CASTPGPATGELFF. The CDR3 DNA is TGTGCCAGCACCCCGGGCCCTGCCACCGGGGAGCTGTTTTTT.

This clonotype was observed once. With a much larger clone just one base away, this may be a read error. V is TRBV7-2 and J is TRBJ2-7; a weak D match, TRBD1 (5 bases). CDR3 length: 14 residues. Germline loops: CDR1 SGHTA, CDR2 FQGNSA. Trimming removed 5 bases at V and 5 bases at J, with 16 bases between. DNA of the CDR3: TGTGCCAGCAGCCCCGCGCAGGGAAAGGACGAGCAGTACTTC. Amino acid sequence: CASSPAQGKDEQYF.